Shown below are 11 T cell receptor beta chains from a single sample sequenced in a study of T cell responses to AZD1222 COVID-19 vaccine. This table comes from immunoSEQ multiplex PCR, and its TCRdb copy is limited to in-frame clones, with some not included. This table holds roughly 150,000 clones, approximately 88% found once. This specimen consisted of peripheral blood, obtained 28 days after the second AZD1222 dose. The receptors stem from an adult who received the AZD1222 COVID-19 vaccine.

The chain employs TRBV2 and TRBJ1-5; D ambiguous. This CDR3 contains 12 residues. The germline CDR1 and CDR2 sequences are SNHLY and FYNNEI. Deletions cut 2 bases from V and 8 bases from J, with 7 bases between. For the CDR3, the DNA is TGTGCCAGCAGTGAAAAGGGAGAGCCCCAGCATTTT. It encodes CASSEKGEPQHF.

CDR3 sequence: CASSLQTSGAYNEQFF. The CDR3 DNA reads TGTGCCAGCAGCTTACAGACTAGCGGGGCCTACAATGAGCAGTTCTTC. The V and J genes are TRBV7-9 and TRBJ2-1; 11 positions match TRBD2. The CDR3 is 16 residues long. The V gene end was trimmed by 2 bases and the J gene end by 2 bases; junction bases not matched to a gene: 2. In germline, CDR1 is SEHNR, CDR2 FQNEAQ (reference sequence).

The chain combines TRBV4-1 with TRBJ2-5, with 11 bases lining up with TRBD2. Germline CDR1 is MGHRA and CDR2 is YSYEKL. CDR3 length: 16 residues. With V trimmed by 1 base and J by 5 bases, 6 bases remained unmatched. The CDR3 here is CASSQVIAGGPETQYF. CDR3 nucleotide sequence: TGCGCCAGCAGCCAAGTGATAGCGGGGGGGCCGGAGACCCAGTACTTC.

The table lists this clone with a few counts. This chain joins TRBV18 and TRBJ1-4, with TRBD1 matching over 7 bases. Trimming cost V 5 bases and J 4 bases; bases outside gene matches: 7. The CDR3 has 15 residues. Germline lookup yields CDR1 KGHSH and CDR2 LQKENI. For the CDR3, the DNA is TGTGCCAGCTCAATCGTCCAGGGGGGTAATGAAAAACTGTTTTTT. Protein: CASSIVQGGNEKLFF.

The V and J genes are TRBV4-3 and TRBJ1-4; 8 bases line up with TRBD1. The CDR3 extends over 16 amino acids. Germline trimming cut 1 base from V and 5 bases from J; bases unmatched to any gene: 6. Germline CDR1 reads LGHNA; CDR2 reads YSLEER. CDR3 residues: CASSQVADRGNEKLFF. The CDR3 DNA sequence: TGCGCCAGCAGCCAAGTTGCCGACAGGGGAAATGAAAAACTGTTTTTT.

This sequence joins TRBV7-9 and TRBJ1-1; D not certain. The CDR3 is 14 residues long. The ends were cut back, 1 base at V and 6 bases at J, with 12 bases in the middle. Germline CDR1 and CDR2: SEHNR and FQNEAQ (reference sequence). The CDR3, as DNA: TGTGCCAGCAGCTTAGGGTTAGATTGGGCTGAAGCTTTCTTT. This translates into CASSLGLDWAEAFF.

The rearrangement joins TRBV21-1 to TRBJ2-7; the table gives TRBD2 as D, unverified against the DNA. TRBV21-1 is tagged as a pseudogene. This CDR3 is 19 amino acids long. The CDR3: CASSSRLSASGGAPYEQYF. In DNA, the CDR3 is TGTGCCAGCAGCTCGCGACTGAGCGCTAGCGGGGGGGCCCCCTACGAGCAGTACTTC.

This rearrangement joins TRBV2 to TRBJ2-3; unclear D gene. V lost 10 bases, J lost 3 bases, and 11 bases lay in between. Per germline, CDR1 SNHLY and CDR2 FYNNEI. The CDR3 spans 12 residues. For the CDR3, the DNA is TGTGCCATTACCCTGGGGACAGATACGCAGTATTTT. Translated, it gives CAITLGTDTQYF.

This chain uses TRBV27 with TRBJ2-3; D unclear. V was clipped by 6 bases and J by 6 bases, with 7 bases between them. The germline gives CDR1 MNHEY, CDR2 SMNVEV (reference sequence). The CDR3 is 11 residues long. As DNA, the CDR3 is TGTGCCAGCAGACCTCCTGATACGCAGTATTTT. Translation gives CASRPPDTQYF.

V usage is TRBV29-1 and J usage is TRBJ2-7; 8 bases are shared with TRBD1. The CDR3 is 11 amino acids. The germline V gene has CDR1 SQVTM and CDR2 ANQGSEA. J gave up 7 bases and V 6 bases, and 5 bases lay outside the gene matches. CDR3 in amino acids: CSVDRESEQYF. For the CDR3, the DNA is TGCAGCGTGGACAGGGAATCGGAGCAGTACTTC.

V gene TRBV5-1 combines with J gene TRBJ2-7; 7 nucleotides agree with TRBD1. The CDR3 sequence is 14 residues long. Per the germline V gene, CDR1 is SGHRS and CDR2 is YFSETQ. V lost 3 bases to trimming and J lost 0 bases; unmatched junction nucleotides: 3. DNA for the CDR3: TGCGCCAGCAGCTGGGGGACAGCCTCCTACGAGCAGTACTTC. Its translation: CASSWGTASYEQYF.